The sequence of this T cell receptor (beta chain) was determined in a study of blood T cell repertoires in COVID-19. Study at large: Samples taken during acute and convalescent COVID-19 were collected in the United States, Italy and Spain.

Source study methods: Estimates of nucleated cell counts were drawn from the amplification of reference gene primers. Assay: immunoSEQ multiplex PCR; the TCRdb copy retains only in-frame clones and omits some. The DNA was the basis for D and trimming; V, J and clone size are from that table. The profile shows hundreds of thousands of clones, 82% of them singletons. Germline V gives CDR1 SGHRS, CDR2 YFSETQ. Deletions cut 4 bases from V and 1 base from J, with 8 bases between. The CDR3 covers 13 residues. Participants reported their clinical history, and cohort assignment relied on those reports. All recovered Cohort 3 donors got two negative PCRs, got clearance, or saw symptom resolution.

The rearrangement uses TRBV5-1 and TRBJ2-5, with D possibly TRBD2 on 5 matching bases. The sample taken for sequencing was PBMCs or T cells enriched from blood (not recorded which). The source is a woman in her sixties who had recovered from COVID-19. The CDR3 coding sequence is TGCGCCAGCAGCCCGAGGGTCCAAGAGACCCAGTACTTC. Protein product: CASSPRVQETQYF.